Each of the 30 T cell receptor beta chains below was sequenced from the same sample in a study of shared clonotypes between healthy human individuals. Sequencing used immunoSEQ multiplex PCR; TCRdb keeps in-frame clones, though not all of them. The table records roughly 2.2 million clones, 85% to 95% of them present only once. The material sequenced was naive CD4+ T cells from PBMCs. Documented subset: CD45RA+ positively selected. The receptors derive from a man younger than 35 in good health. Some clones in this sample may be carry-over from other donors' samples.

V gene TRBV18 combines with J gene TRBJ1-4, with a weak D call TRBD1 (6 bases). The CDR3 covers 15 residues. CDR1 is KGHSH, CDR2 LQKENI, per germline. V lost 3 bases, J lost 12 bases, and 20 bases lay in between. For the CDR3, the DNA is TGTGCCAGCTCACCGCAGAGGGGGACGGCGGGGGAACTGTTTTTT. Protein product: CASSPQRGTAGELFF.

The chain combines TRBV7-3 with TRBJ2-3, with D perhaps matching TRBD2 (6 bases). The V end was cut by 5 bases, the J end by 1 base, with 16 bases between. The CDR3 is 16 amino acids. Germline V gives CDR1 SGHTA, CDR2 FQGTGA. Written as DNA, the CDR3 is TGTGCCAGCAGCCCCCGCGGGGACGTTGGCACAGATACGCAGTATTTT. Its protein is CASSPRGDVGTDTQYF.

The chain is built from TRBV7-9 and TRBJ2-1, with TRBD2 matching 7 bases. Per germline, CDR1 SEHNR and CDR2 FQNEAQ (reference sequence). V was pared by 2 bases and J by 8 bases, with 18 bases of the junction left unmatched. The CDR3 is made up of 18 amino acids. CDR3 nucleotides: TGTGCCAGCAGCTTACTGAGGGTTGGGTCGGGAGGACTCGATGAGCAGTTCTTC. Its translation: CASSLLRVGSGGLDEQFF.

This clone showed up just a few times. This chain links TRBV2 with TRBJ1-1, with TRBD1 matching 7 bases. The V segment lost 11 bases and the J segment 6 bases; nucleotides outside the gene matches: 15. The CDR3 contains 14 residues. The germline CDR1 and CDR2 sequences are SNHLY and FYNNEI. The CDR3 DNA follows: TGTGCCGGCAAAACCTCGATAACAGGGGCTGAAGCTTTCTTT. This encodes CAGKTSITGAEAFF. The whole variable domain, filled in from reference TRBV2 and TRBJ1-1, reads EPEVTQTPSHQVTQMGQEVILRCVPISNHLYFYWYRQILGQKVEFLVSFYNNEISEKSEIFDDQFSVERPDGSNFTLKIRSTKLEDSAMYFCAGKTSITGAEAFFGQGTRLTVV.

This chain uses TRBV9 with TRBJ2-5, with 16 bases matching TRBD2. The CDR3 has 18 residues. CDR1 SGDLS and CDR2 YYNGEE come from the germline V gene. Germline trimming cut 5 bases from V and 1 base from J; bases unmatched to any gene: 8. CDR3 residues: CASSPGTSGRGAQETQYF. The CDR3 coding sequence is TGTGCCAGCAGTCCCGGGACTAGCGGGAGGGGAGCCCAAGAGACCCAGTACTTC. Full variable domain (outside the CDR3, taken from reference TRBV9 and TRBJ2-5): DSGVTQTPKHLITATGQRVTLRCSPRSGDLSVYWYQQSLDQGLQFLIQYYNGEERAKGNILERFSAQQFPDLHSELNLSSLELGDSALYFCASSPGTSGRGAQETQYFGPGTRLLVL.

Worth noting for this clone: Other DNA variants within this sample encode the same CDR3. This sequence joins TRBV9 and TRBJ2-7, with 11 bases fitting TRBD2. The CDR3 covers 16 residues. Germline loops: CDR1 SGDLS, CDR2 YYNGEE. Unmatched junction bases numbered 4, after V lost 2 bases and J lost 0 bases. CDR3 loop: CASSVTGTSGSYEQYF. The CDR3 DNA is TGTGCCAGCAGCGTCACCGGGACTAGCGGCTCCTACGAGCAGTACTTC.

The CDR3 sequence is CASSLGDSKLYGYTF. CDR3 bases: TGCGCCAGCAGCTTAGGGGACAGTAAACTCTATGGCTACACCTTC. The J gene is TRBJ1-2, the V gene TRBV5-1, with TRBD1 identical over 7 bases. The CDR3 spans 15 residues. Germline-derived CDR1 and CDR2 are SGHRS and YFSETQ. J gave up 4 bases and V 2 bases, and 8 bases lay outside the gene matches.

Only one count was recorded for this clone. The rearrangement links TRBV28 to TRBJ2-3; D is perhaps TRBD2 (6 bases). This CDR3 has 15 residues. The germline V gene encodes CDR1 MDHEN and CDR2 SYDVKM. The V and J ends lost 5 bases and 2 bases respectively, with 14 bases between them. CDR3 in DNA: TGTGCCAGCAGTAAAGCGGGCCGACTCACAGATACGCAGTATTTT. It translates to CASSKAGRLTDTQYF.

About this clone itself: Other nucleotide sequences from this sample produce the same CDR3. The gene calls are TRBV28 and TRBJ2-5, with 7 bases identical to TRBD1. The length of the CDR3 is 14 residues. The germline gives CDR1 MDHEN, CDR2 SYDVKM. J was trimmed by 5 bases and V by 3 bases; bases with no gene match: 6. The CDR3 spells CASSLYRGGETQYF. CDR3 nucleotides: TGTGCCAGCAGTTTGTACAGGGGCGGTGAGACCCAGTACTTC.

The chain links TRBV7-3 to TRBJ2-3, with TRBD2 matching 10 bases. V was clipped by 2 bases and J by 2 bases; unmatched bases: 7. Germline V gives CDR1 SGHTA, CDR2 FQGTGA. The CDR3 length is 17 residues. The CDR3 spells CASSLRGLAANTDTQYF. CDR3 DNA: TGTGCCAGCAGCTTACGAGGACTAGCGGCGAACACAGATACGCAGTATTTT.

This clone was found a few times. The chain employs TRBV7-8 and TRBJ1-2; 9 bases are shared with TRBD1. J was trimmed by 6 bases and V by 0 bases; bases with no gene match: 5. The CDR3 totals 15 residues. The germline gives CDR1 SGHVS, CDR2 FQNEAQ. The CDR3 bases are TGTGCCAGCAGCTTAGCCGGGGACAGGGTAGATGGCTACACCTTC. This sequence encodes CASSLAGDRVDGYTF.

This clone was counted once. The gene calls are TRBV7-9 and TRBJ1-3; D call uncertain. Trimming removed 0 bases at V and 4 bases at J, with 10 bases between. This CDR3 contains 15 residues. Germline V lookup: CDR1 SEHNR, CDR2 FQNEAQ (reference sequence). CDR3 loop: CASSLAPPDGNTIYF. The CDR3 DNA follows: TGTGCCAGCAGCTTAGCCCCACCAGACGGAAACACCATATATTTT.

This rearrangement joins TRBV28 to TRBJ2-1; 7 bases line up with TRBD1. Trimming at V came to 6 bases and at J to 4 bases, leaving 0 bases not matched to a gene. CDR1 and CDR2 from the germline V gene are MDHEN and SYDVKM. The CDR3 has 12 residues. This CDR3 is CASRGQYNEQFF. CDR3 bases: TGTGCCAGCAGGGGACAGTACAATGAGCAGTTCTTC.

The chain joins TRBV2 to TRBJ2-7; D gene uncertain. Germline lookup yields CDR1 SNHLY and CDR2 FYNNEI. V dropped 6 bases and J dropped 6 bases, with 12 bases sitting between them. The CDR3 has 12 amino acids. CDR3 loop: CASSLVAAEQYF. The DNA for the CDR3 is TGTGCCAGCAGCCTGGTGGCAGCCGAGCAGTACTTC.

This clone was counted once. Other DNA sequences in the sample encode the same CDR3. The chain has TRBV15 and TRBJ1-3; D call uncertain. Germline loops: CDR1 LNHNV, CDR2 YYDKDF (reference sequence). The CDR3 spans 15 residues. The V gene lost 0 bases and the J gene lost 1 base, with 7 bases spanning the gap. DNA of the CDR3: TGTGCCACCAGCAGAGATCGGACTTCTGGAAACACCATATATTTT. Encoded protein: CATSRDRTSGNTIYF.

As regards this clone: Within the sample, other DNA sequences also encode this same CDR3. The genes are TRBV7-8 and TRBJ2-7; TRBD2 agrees at 7 bases. The CDR3 runs 14 residues. Unmatched junction bases numbered 0, after V lost 1 base and J lost 0 bases. The germline CDR1 and CDR2 sequences are SGHVS and FQNEAQ. The CDR3 bases are TGTGCCAGCAGCTTAGGCGGGGGCTCCTACGAGCAGTACTTC. Its translation: CASSLGGGSYEQYF.

This clone has just a few counts. V and J are TRBV5-4 and TRBJ1-2, with 7 bases aligning to TRBD1. The CDR3 has 14 residues. V lost 4 bases and J lost 2; bases outside the gene matches: 5. Germline V gene lookup returns CDR1 SGHNT and CDR2 YYREEE (reference sequence). The CDR3 here is CASSVGRGNYGYTF. The CDR3 bases are TGTGCCAGCAGCGTGGGCAGGGGGAACTATGGCTACACCTTC.

This chain connects TRBV11-3 to TRBJ1-5; D remains unclear. Germline V lookup: CDR1 SGHNT, CDR2 YENEEA. Trimming removed 4 bases at V and 0 bases at J, with 10 bases between. CDR3 size: 15 residues. The CDR3 DNA follows: TGTGCCAGCAGCTACGGTTCGGTTAGCAATCAGCCCCAGCATTTT. This codes for CASSYGSVSNQPQHF.

The genes are TRBV5-8 and TRBJ1-5; no definite D call. Germline V gives CDR1 SGHTS, CDR2 YDEGEE. CDR3 length: 14 amino acids. V was pared by 0 bases and J by 3 bases, with 7 bases between. The CDR3 DNA follows: TGTGCCAGCAGCTTGGTCTCGTACAATCAGCCCCAGCATTTT. Translation gives CASSLVSYNQPQHF.

V is TRBV28 and J is TRBJ1-4; tentative D call: TRBD1 (6 bases). CDR1 and CDR2 from the germline V gene are MDHEN and SYDVKM. The V gene lost 5 bases and the J gene lost 2 bases, with 12 bases spanning the gap. This CDR3 spans 15 amino acids. CDR3: CASSRRGRTNEKLFF. The CDR3 nucleotides read TGTGCCAGCAGTCGGCGGGGGCGTACTAATGAAAAACTGTTTTTT. Drawing the rest from reference TRBV28 and TRBJ1-4, the complete variable domain is DVKVTQSSRYLVKRTGEKVFLECVQDMDHENMFWYRQDPGLGLRLIYFSYDVKMKEKGDIPEGYSVSREKKERFSLILESASTNQTSMYLCASSRRGRTNEKLFFGSGTQLSVL.

Points on this clone: Other DNA sequences in this specimen translate into the identical CDR3. This sequence joins TRBV30 and TRBJ1-4; the match to TRBD1 covers 10 bases. CDR3 length: 15 residues. The germline V gene encodes CDR1 GTSNPN and CDR2 SVGIG (reference sequence). With 3 bases clipped from V and 5 bases from J, the junction kept 6 bases outside the gene matches. The CDR3 sequence is CAWSRPGQGNEKLFF. In DNA, the CDR3 is TGTGCCTGGAGCAGACCGGGACAGGGGAATGAAAAACTGTTTTTT.

CDR3 sequence reads: CASGGRNPWQYF. The CDR3 DNA follows: TGTGCCAGCGGGGGGCGGAATCCGTGGCAGTATTTT. This chain joins TRBV27 and TRBJ2-3; D might be TRBD1 or TRBD2, each matching 6 bases. The CDR3 runs to 12 residues. Trimming cost V 8 bases and J 11 bases, with 17 bases left between them. Germline CDR1 reads MNHEY; CDR2 reads SMNVEV (reference sequence).

A single count supports this clone. The chain carries TRBV5-1 and TRBJ2-1, with TRBD2 identical over 14 bases. The junction had 8 bases not matched to a gene; V was cut back by 4 bases and J by 8 bases. CDR3 length: 16 amino acids. Per germline, CDR1 SGHRS and CDR2 YFSETQ. CDR3 DNA sequence: TGCGCCAGCAGCCCCCTGGGGACTAGCGGGAGCTATGAGCAGTTCTTC. It codes for CASSPLGTSGSYEQFF.

The V call is TRBV5-1, the J call TRBJ2-7, with D perhaps TRBD1 or TRBD2 (6 bases each). Trimming took off 4 bases at V and 6 bases at J, with 20 bases between the two ends. This CDR3 is built from 15 residues. Germline V lookup: CDR1 SGHRS, CDR2 YFSETQ. The CDR3 coding sequence is TGCGCCAGCAGCCAAGGTCCAGGGGAGGTGTTCGAGCAGTACTTC. Protein: CASSQGPGEVFEQYF. The variable domain in full, with the rest retrieved from reference TRBV5-1 and TRBJ2-7, is KAGVTQTPRYLIKTRGQQVTLSCSPISGHRSVSWYQQTPGQGLQFLFEYFSETQRNKGNFPGRFSGRQFSNSRSEMNVSTLELGDSALYLCASSQGPGEVFEQYFGPGTRLTVT.

The rearrangement uses TRBV11-3 and TRBJ2-3, with D perhaps TRBD2 (5 bases). V was cut by 3 bases and J by 4 bases, with 11 bases left in between. Germline values: CDR1 SGHNT, CDR2 YENEEA. The CDR3 extends over 14 amino acids. Here the CDR3 DNA reads TGTGCCAGCAGCTTGAGCCCGGAGGCAGATACGCAGTATTTT. Residues: CASSLSPEADTQYF.

The J gene is TRBJ1-2, the V gene TRBV7-3; no definite D call. This CDR3 has 14 amino acids. Trimming removed 3 bases at V and 1 base at J, with 9 bases between. Germline CDR1 and CDR2: SGHTA and FQGTGA. CDR3 sequence reads: CASSFSGSNYGYTF. DNA for the CDR3: TGTGCCAGCAGCTTTAGCGGGAGTAACTATGGCTACACCTTC. The full variable domain, rest sourced from reference TRBV7-3 and TRBJ1-2, is GAGVSQTPSNKVTEKGKYVELRCDPISGHTALYWYRQSLGQGPEFLIYFQGTGAADDSGLPNDRFFAVRPEGSVSTLKIQRTERGDSAVYLCASSFSGSNYGYTFGSGTRLTVV.

The chain is built from TRBV4-1 and TRBJ2-3; TRBD1 matches 12 bases. Looked up from germline, CDR1 is MGHRA and CDR2 is YSYEKL. The V gene end was trimmed by 2 bases and the J gene end by 6 bases; junction bases not matched to a gene: 6. CDR3 length equals 16 residues. The CDR3 DNA reads TGCGCCAGCAGCCAATTGGGACAGGGGGCCGTGGATACGCAGTATTTT. Protein: CASSQLGQGAVDTQYF.

The V call is TRBV6-5, the J call TRBJ1-3, with D possibly TRBD1 on 5 matching bases. Trimming left V 0 bases short and J 4 bases short, with 10 bases between. From germline, CDR1 is MNHEY and CDR2 SVGAGI. CDR3 length: 15 residues. CDR3 DNA: TGTGCCAGCAGTTACTCGGCAGGGTACGGAAACACCATATATTTT. This sequence encodes CASSYSAGYGNTIYF.

The chain couples TRBV4-1 to TRBJ2-2; TRBD1 agrees at 7 bases. The V gene end was trimmed by 6 bases and the J gene end by 7 bases; junction bases not matched to a gene: 8. This CDR3 has 14 residues. Germline V gene lookup returns CDR1 MGHRA and CDR2 YSYEKL. DNA for the CDR3: TGCGCCAGCAGGCTACAGGGGACGGTCGGGGAGCTGTTTTTT. Translating it yields CASRLQGTVGELFF.

This chain links TRBV28 with TRBJ2-2, with D unresolved. Trimming left V 6 bases short and J 1 base short, with 9 bases between. Germline lookup yields CDR1 MDHEN and CDR2 SYDVKM. CDR3 length: 14 amino acids. CDR3 DNA: TGTGCCAGCAGGCTGACACTGAACACCGGGGAGCTGTTTTTT. Translation gives CASRLTLNTGELFF.